This T cell receptor (beta chain) was observed in a study of blood T cell repertoires in COVID-19. CDR1 is SGHTA, CDR2 FQGNSA, per germline. The CDR3 covers 13 residues. Trimming stripped 5 bases from V and 2 bases from J, with 10 bases between. This clone was observed a single time. The assay was immunoSEQ multiplex PCR, and TCRdb's table has in-frame clones only and misses some. The table lists over 200,000 clones, about 83% of them singletons. The rearrangement uses TRBV7-2 and TRBJ2-7; D is possibly TRBD2 (5 bases). The sample comprised peripheral blood. The receptor comes from an elderly man with acute or convalescent COVID-19. CDR3 region: CASSTRTPYEQYF. The CDR3, as DNA: TGTGCCAGCAGCACTAGAACCCCCTACGAGCAGTACTTC.